The 9 T cell receptor beta chains reported below all come from one sample, sequenced in a study of blood T cell repertoires in COVID-19. TCRdb's copy holds only in-frame clones and misses some; the assay was immunoSEQ multiplex PCR. The sample lists about 370,000 clones, approximately 90% occurring once. The sample taken for sequencing was PBMCs or T cells enriched from blood (not recorded which). These receptors originate from a young man who had recovered from COVID-19.

The table lists this clone with a count of one. This chain links TRBV20-1 with TRBJ1-5, with no clear D. CDR1 is DFQATT and CDR2 is SNEGSKA in the germline V gene (reference sequence). The CDR3 length is 15 residues. Trimming cost V 3 bases and J 5 bases, with 17 bases left between them. In nucleotides, the CDR3 is TGCAGTGCTAGTCCCCGACATGTTATAGATCAGCCCCAGCATTTT. Translating it yields CSASPRHVIDQPQHF.

This chain uses TRBV9 with TRBJ2-3; D ambiguous. The germline V and J ends were trimmed by 0 bases and 6 bases, with 14 bases remaining between them. The CDR3 sequence is 15 residues long. Germline V CDR1 and CDR2: SGDLS, YYNGEE. CDR3 nucleotides: TGTGCCAGCAGCGTAGTGGGTAACCGGGTGGATACGCAGTATTTT. Amino acids: CASSVVGNRVDTQYF.

The chain has TRBV29-1 and TRBJ2-7; 10 bases align to TRBD2. Per the germline V gene, CDR1 is SQVTM and CDR2 is ANQGSEA. J was trimmed by 6 bases and V by 8 bases; bases with no gene match: 10. The CDR3 has 13 amino acids. The CDR3 DNA reads as TGCAGCCATTTGGCTAGCGGGAGCGGCGAGCAGTACTTC. Amino acids: CSHLASGSGEQYF.

The chain recombines TRBV11-3 with TRBJ2-5, with TRBD2 identical over 11 bases. This CDR3 is 15 amino acids long. With 5 bases clipped from V and 4 bases from J, the junction kept 6 bases outside the gene matches. Germline CDR1 reads SGHNT; CDR2 reads YENEEA. CDR3 nucleotide sequence: TGTGCCAGCAGCCATAGCGGGGGGGCCGCAGAGACCCAGTACTTC. It translates to CASSHSGGAAETQYF.

This chain joins TRBV9 and TRBJ1-2; D is perhaps TRBD1 (5 bases). The V end was cut by 4 bases, the J end by 1 base, with 17 bases between. The CDR3 covers 16 residues. CDR1 is SGDLS, CDR2 YYNGEE, per germline. The CDR3 is CASSPSPGGINYGYTF. CDR3 nucleotide sequence: TGTGCCAGCAGCCCATCACCCGGGGGGATTAACTATGGCTACACCTTC.

The chain links TRBV7-9 to TRBJ2-7; 7 bases are a match to TRBD1. V was clipped by 1 base and J by 6 bases; unmatched bases: 12. The length of the CDR3 is 16 residues. The germline gives CDR1 SEHNR, CDR2 FQNEAQ (reference sequence). The CDR3, as DNA: TGTGCCAGCAGCTTAGGGGGTCCGGGACAGAGGACCGAGCAGTACTTC. This codes for CASSLGGPGQRTEQYF.

This clone was detected only once. The gene calls are TRBV19 and TRBJ1-3, with 8 bases fitting TRBD1. Germline-derived CDR1 and CDR2 are LNHDA and SQIVND (reference sequence). The CDR3 consists of 15 residues. The CDR3 nucleotides are TGTGGACCTCCCTGGGACAGGAGCTCTGGAAACACCATATATTTT. The encoded protein is CGPPWDRSSGNTIYF.

J is TRBJ1-3 and V is TRBV19; D is uncertain. Trimming pared 10 bases from V and 4 bases from J, leaving 14 bases between. The CDR3 loop spans 13 amino acids. CDR1 LNHDA and CDR2 SQIVND come from the germline V gene (reference sequence). CDR3 in DNA: TGTGCCACCACCCCGGCGGTCGGAAACACCATATATTTT. Its translation is CATTPAVGNTIYF. The full variable domain, completed using reference TRBV19 and TRBJ1-3, is DGGITQSPKYLFRKEGQNVTLSCEQNLNHDAMYWYRQDPGQGLRLIYYSQIVNDFQKGDIAEGYSVSREKKESFPLTVTSAQKNPTAFYLCATTPAVGNTIYFGEGSWLTVV.

The V gene is TRBV6-5, the J gene TRBJ1-2, with a weak D call TRBD1 (6 bases). Deletions cut 2 bases from V and 4 bases from J, with 11 bases between. The germline gives CDR1 MNHEY, CDR2 SVGAGI. This CDR3 has 14 amino acids. The CDR3 is CASSYRTDTYGYTF. The CDR3 nucleotides read TGTGCCAGCAGTTACAGGACAGACACCTATGGCTACACCTTC.